This TCR beta chain is drawn from a study of identical twins. Whole-study results and caveats: Within beta out-of-frame sequences, the excess sharing observed between twins was weaker. Findings came from cross-sectional statistics, without long-term follow-up of donors. Within twin pairs, the out-of-frame alpha sequences they shared showed excess low generation probability.

In its sample, this clonotype was seen many times. Antigen unknown. TCRdb analysed the 5' RACE reads with MiXCR anew, one entry per CDR3 protein. The sample includes 410,000 or so distinct CDR3 sequences, approximately 17% of them seen just once. This CDR3 has 12 amino acids. From germline, CDR1 is SGHKS and CDR2 YYEKEE (reference sequence). Trimming pared 4 bases from V and 5 bases from J, leaving 8 bases between. Sequencing was done on a sample of naive T cells sorted from blood. The chain is built from TRBV5-5 and TRBJ2-3, with D perhaps matching TRBD2 (5 bases). This TCR was recovered from a man aged 45 to 65 in good health. This CDR3 reads CASSPGLDTQYF. CDR3 sequence (DNA): TGTGCCAGCAGCCCAGGACTAGATACGCAGTATTTT.